The clone carrying this T cell receptor (beta chain) has a single count. Germline lookup yields CDR1 SGHRS and CDR2 YFSETQ. There are 15 residues in the CDR3. V shed 3 bases and J shed 4 bases, with 11 bases lying between them. This entry belongs to a study of blood T cell repertoires in COVID-19. This table comes from immunoSEQ multiplex PCR, and its TCRdb copy is limited to in-frame clones, with some not included. The data contain 150,000 to 200,000 clones, 70% to 90% of them singletons. This chain links TRBV5-1 with TRBJ2-6; maybe TRBD2 (6 bases). The sequence derives from a man aged 35 to 55 with active or convalescent COVID-19. Sequenced sample: peripheral blood. CDR3 residues: CASSYQGGGANVLTF. CDR3 bases: TGCGCCAGCAGCTACCAGGGAGGAGGGGCCAACGTCCTGACTTTC.